The 25 T cell receptor beta chains below all came from one sample that was sequenced in a study of CD8+ T cells in alopecia areata. Following extraction, RNA underwent reverse transcription to cDNA, which served as the sequencing template. Here immunoSEQ multiplex PCR was the method, and the copy in TCRdb shows in-frame clones only, minus some. The sample yields over 90,000 clones, about 60% seen once. The sequenced sample was CD4+ T cells sorted from blood. The receptors were sampled from a human donor in good health.

The V call is TRBV10-3, the J call TRBJ1-2, with TRBD1 matching 8 bases. The germline V gene has CDR1 ENHRY and CDR2 SYGVKD. Trimming at V came to 0 bases and at J to 4 bases, leaving 10 bases not matched to a gene. This CDR3 comprises 17 residues. CDR3 loop: CAISESGGQDLAYGYTF. The CDR3 nucleotides read TGTGCCATCAGTGAGTCTGGGGGACAGGATCTCGCCTATGGCTACACCTTC.

The V gene is TRBV10-3, the J gene TRBJ2-7; tentative D call: TRBD2 (5 bases). This CDR3 contains 14 residues. The germline V gene has CDR1 ENHRY and CDR2 SYGVKD. Trimming removed 10 bases from V and 3 bases from J, with 19 bases in between. The CDR3 here is CATQSPLRDYEQYF. The CDR3 nucleotides are TGTGCCACCCAATCCCCCTTACGGGACTACGAGCAGTACTTC.

CDR3 amino acids: CASSRHRGRAGQETQYF. Written as DNA, the CDR3 is TGTGCCAGCAGTCGTCACAGGGGGCGGGCGGGACAAGAGACCCAGTACTTC. This chain joins TRBV27 and TRBJ2-5; TRBD1 matches at 9 bases. The CDR3 is made up of 17 amino acids. With 5 bases clipped from V and 2 bases from J, the junction kept 12 bases outside the gene matches. Germline V gives CDR1 MNHEY, CDR2 SMNVEV (reference sequence).

The chain joins TRBV15 to TRBJ2-5; 10 bases map to TRBD1. The CDR3 is 16 amino acids. V was pared by 0 bases and J by 10 bases, with 11 bases of the junction left unmatched. CDR1 and CDR2 from the germline V gene are LNHNV and YYDKDF (reference sequence). The CDR3 here is CATSRDFTGQGNLQYF. The CDR3 coding sequence is TGTGCCACCAGCAGAGATTTCACGGGACAGGGGAACCTCCAGTACTTC. The variable domain in full, with the rest retrieved from reference TRBV15 and TRBJ2-5, is DAMVIQNPRYQVTQFGKPVTLSCSQTLNHNVMYWYQQKSSQAPKLLFHYYDKDFNNEADTPDNFQSRRPNTSFCFLDIRSPGLGDTAMYLCATSRDFTGQGNLQYFGPGTRLLVL.

The rearrangement links TRBV29-1 to TRBJ2-5, with no clear D. Germline values: CDR1 SQVTM, CDR2 ANQGSEA. Trimming took 5 bases from V and 1 from J, leaving 11 bases between them. The CDR3 runs to 13 residues. In nucleotides, the CDR3 is TGCAGCGTTCCGACCGCCCCCCAAGAGACCCAGTACTTC. Translated, it gives CSVPTAPQETQYF.

The rearrangement joins TRBV7-2 to TRBJ2-5; 14 nucleotides match TRBD2. This CDR3 region has 16 residues. The germline CDR1 and CDR2 sequences are SGHTA and FQGNSA. The V gene end was trimmed by 5 bases and the J gene end by 2 bases; junction bases not matched to a gene: 4. Written as DNA, the CDR3 is TGTGCCAGCAGCCGGACTAGCGGGGGGTCACAAGAGACCCAGTACTTC. Protein: CASSRTSGGSQETQYF.

The chain's CDR3 is CASSLVVAGARQETQYF. CDR3 bases: TGTGCCAGCAGCTTAGTGGTGGCGGGGGCCCGCCAAGAGACCCAGTACTTC. The chain carries TRBV11-2 and TRBJ2-5; possible D gene TRBD2, 7 bases. The CDR3 has 17 residues. Trimming left V 1 base short and J 1 base short, with 16 bases between. Germline V gene lookup returns CDR1 SGHAT and CDR2 FQNNGV.

V and J are TRBV7-2 and TRBJ2-7, with TRBD2 matching 8 bases. CDR1 is SGHTA and CDR2 is FQGNSA in the germline V gene. The V gene end was trimmed by 2 bases and the J gene end by 4 bases; junction bases not matched to a gene: 7. The CDR3 covers 15 residues. CDR3: CASSLRRGADYEQYF. The CDR3 nucleotides are TGTGCCAGCAGCTTAAGGCGGGGGGCGGATTACGAGCAGTACTTC.

This chain uses TRBV7-2 with TRBJ2-1; D might be TRBD2 (6 bases). With 1 base removed from V and 8 bases from J, the gap between germline ends came to 15 bases. Germline V lookup: CDR1 SGHTA, CDR2 FQGNSA. The CDR3 runs to 15 residues. CDR3 coding DNA: TGTGCCAGCAGCTTAGTCCCGGCGGGGAGAGATGAGCAGTTCTTC. Amino acids: CASSLVPAGRDEQFF.

The gene calls are TRBV28 and TRBJ1-1; TRBD1 is a possible D gene (6 bases). CDR1 and CDR2 (germline): MDHEN, SYDVKM. The CDR3 runs to 17 residues. V lost 3 bases to trimming and J lost 4 bases, with 21 bases between them. CDR3 DNA: TGTGCCAGCAGTTTCGTTACCAGTCGGGGGCGCAGCACTGAAGCTTTCTTT. Amino acid sequence: CASSFVTSRGRSTEAFF. Full variable domain (missing parts from reference TRBV28 and TRBJ1-1): DVKVTQSSRYLVKRTGEKVFLECVQDMDHENMFWYRQDPGLGLRLIYFSYDVKMKEKGDIPEGYSVSREKKERFSLILESASTNQTSMYLCASSFVTSRGRSTEAFFGQGTRLTVV.

A single count supports this clone. The J gene is TRBJ1-6, the V gene TRBV7-2, with D unclear. The CDR3 sequence is 14 residues long. V shed 2 bases and J shed 3 bases, with 5 bases lying between them. Germline CDR1 and CDR2: SGHTA and FQGNSA. The CDR3 bases are TGTGCCAGCAGCTTAATGGACTATAATTCACCCCTCCACTTT. Encoded protein: CASSLMDYNSPLHF. The entire variable domain, with the rest obtained from reference TRBV7-2 and TRBJ1-6, is as follows: GAGVSQSPSNKVTEKGKDVELRCDPISGHTALYWYRQSLGQGLEFLIYFQGNSAPDKSGLPSDRFSAERTGGSVSTLTIQRTQQEDSAVYLCASSLMDYNSPLHFGNGTRLTVT.

The chain joins TRBV11-1 to TRBJ2-7; D is unclear. Germline V gene lookup returns CDR1 SGHAT and CDR2 FQDESV (reference sequence). The CDR3 totals 11 residues. Trimming stripped 5 bases from V and 3 bases from J, with 5 bases between. The CDR3 here is CASSPDYEQYF. For the CDR3, the DNA is TGTGCCAGCAGCCCCGACTACGAGCAGTACTTC.

The V and J genes are TRBV7-9 and TRBJ2-7, with D unclear. The germline V gene encodes CDR1 SEHNR and CDR2 FQNEAQ (reference sequence). V lost 4 bases, J lost 9 bases, and 13 bases lay in between. The CDR3 runs 12 residues. The CDR3 nucleotides are TGTGCCAGCAGCTCGATAGGGCTCGGGCAGTACTTC. Its translation: CASSSIGLGQYF.

This clone occurred a few times. This rearrangement joins TRBV6-1 to TRBJ1-2; D not certain. Germline V CDR1 and CDR2: MNHNS, SASEGT. Trimming pared 6 bases from V and 5 bases from J, leaving 10 bases between. This CDR3 comprises 12 residues. CDR3 loop: CASSPPQYGYTF. The CDR3 DNA sequence: TGTGCCAGCAGCCCCCCACAGTATGGCTACACCTTC.

The chain links TRBV6-5 to TRBJ2-5; tentative D call: TRBD2 (7 bases). The CDR3 has 14 amino acids. Germline values: CDR1 MNHEY, CDR2 SVGAGI. Trimming removed 7 bases from V and 5 bases from J, with 17 bases in between. CDR3 in amino acids: CASTKGGSGETQYF. CDR3 nucleotide sequence: TGTGCCAGCACAAAGGGGGGGTCCGGTGAGACCCAGTACTTC.

J is TRBJ2-7 and V is TRBV19; D is unresolved. V was pared by 5 bases and J by 2 bases, with 13 bases between. Germline CDR1 is LNHDA and CDR2 is SQIVND (reference sequence). This CDR3 has 14 residues. This chain's CDR3 is CASSQSRIPYEQYF. The CDR3 DNA is TGTGCCAGTAGTCAGTCCAGAATCCCCTACGAGCAGTACTTC.

The chain recombines TRBV7-2 with TRBJ2-3; either TRBD1 or TRBD2 may fit D (6 bases each). CDR3 size: 16 residues. V shed 5 bases and J shed 4 bases, with 19 bases lying between them. From germline, CDR1 is SGHTA and CDR2 FQGNSA. The CDR3 DNA follows: TGTGCCAGCAGCCTAGTGGGGGGCATAGTGGCAGATACGCAGTATTTT. Translated: CASSLVGGIVADTQYF.

This sequence joins TRBV29-1 and TRBJ2-3, with D perhaps TRBD1 (5 bases). Germline CDR1 SQVTM, CDR2 ANQGSEA. Trimming pared 4 bases from V and 4 bases from J, leaving 6 bases between. The CDR3 has 11 amino acids. The CDR3 loop reads CSVGRADTQYF. The CDR3 DNA sequence: TGCAGCGTTGGCAGGGCAGATACGCAGTATTTT.

The CDR3, as DNA: TGTGCCAGCAGCCCTCTTTCGGGCAGGAATAATTCACCCCTCCACTTT. Amino acids: CASSPLSGRNNSPLHF. This sequence joins TRBV27 and TRBJ1-6; D is ambiguous. V lost 6 bases, J lost 5 bases, and 17 bases lay in between. This CDR3 comprises 16 residues. CDR1 and CDR2 (germline): MNHEY, SMNVEV (reference sequence).

The chain joins TRBV29-1 to TRBJ1-2; D not resolved. The germline CDR1 and CDR2 sequences are SQVTM and ANQGSEA. Trimming removed 0 bases from V and 0 bases from J, with 8 bases in between. This CDR3 is 14 amino acids long. The CDR3 DNA sequence: TGCAGCGTTGAAGATCGAGGAGCTAACTATGGCTACACCTTC. Translated: CSVEDRGANYGYTF.

This clone came up a few times. This chain connects TRBV5-6 to TRBJ2-1, with 7 bases identical to TRBD1. With V trimmed by 0 bases and J by 7 bases, 7 bases remained unmatched. The germline V gene encodes CDR1 SGHDT and CDR2 YYEEEE. The CDR3 is 15 residues long. CDR3 loop: CASSLGLGGLNEQFF. As DNA, the CDR3 is TGTGCCAGCAGCTTGGGTTTAGGGGGCTTAAATGAGCAGTTCTTC.

This chain connects TRBV10-3 to TRBJ2-7; 13 nucleotides line up with TRBD2. Germline CDR1 and CDR2: ENHRY and SYGVKD. This CDR3 has 14 amino acids. V trimming: 6 bases; J trimming: 2 bases; junction bases outside the gene matches: 1. CDR3 DNA sequence: TGTGCCATCAGGACTAGCGGGGGGACCTACGAGCAGTACTTC. Translation gives CAIRTSGGTYEQYF.

This clone has only a few counts. V gene TRBV4-2 combines with J gene TRBJ2-2; weak D call: TRBD2 (5 bases). This CDR3 is 14 amino acids long. The germline CDR1 and CDR2 sequences are LGHNA and YNFKEQ. The ends were cut back, 0 bases at V and 8 bases at J, with 10 bases in the middle. CDR3 residues: CASSQDVTGGELFF. The CDR3 region has the DNA TGTGCCAGCAGCCAAGATGTGACGGGAGGGGAGCTGTTTTTT.

The J gene is TRBJ1-2, the V gene TRBV4-3; 7 nucleotides agree with TRBD1. Trimming cost V 4 bases and J 8 bases; bases outside gene matches: 7. CDR1 is LGHNA, CDR2 YSLEER, per germline. The CDR3 extends over 13 amino acids. CDR3 nucleotides: TGCGCCAGCAGCCCTATCAGGGGGTCCGGCTACACCTTC. Translation: CASSPIRGSGYTF.

The V call is TRBV2, the J call TRBJ2-5; D uncertain. This CDR3 comprises 12 residues. V lost 7 bases and J 3 bases, leaving 9 bases between the germline ends. The germline CDR1 and CDR2 sequences are SNHLY and FYNNEI. The CDR3 here is CASTGREETQYF. In nucleotides, the CDR3 is TGTGCCAGCACCGGTAGGGAAGAGACCCAGTACTTC.